This entry lists 3 T cell receptor beta chains sequenced from one sample in a study of cytomegalovirus exposure and HLA in healthy donors. The PCR had 60 Vbeta and 13 Jbeta primers. Libraries were prepared by immunoSEQ multiplex PCR; TCRdb keeps only in-frame clonotypes and omits some of them. The sample has 170,000 or so clones; 77% are singletons. Sequenced: PBMCs. Receptors originate from a woman aged 25 to 39 in good health and CMV-seronegative.

This clone came up once. This rearrangement joins TRBV12-2 to TRBJ2-2; TRBD2, the D gene given by the table, was not confirmed from the DNA. TRBV12-2 is marked as a pseudogene. CDR3 length equals 16 residues. DNA of the CDR3: TGTGCAAGTCGCTTAGTAAGACTAGCGAACACCGGGGAGCTGTTTTTT. As protein: CASRLVRLANTGELFF.

A remark on this clone: Mismatch with germline at one junction end may stem from a read error. V and J are TRBV19 and TRBJ2-5; TRBD2 aligns across 10 bases. The CDR3 sequence is 16 residues long. Germline-derived CDR1 and CDR2 are LNHDA and SQIVND (reference sequence). CDR3 region: CASSIDSGGVVETQYF. The CDR3 nucleotides read TGTGCCAGTAGCATAGACAGCGGGGGGGTGGTAGAGACCCAGTACTTC. The complete variable domain, with remaining parts taken from reference TRBV19 and TRBJ2-5, reads DGGITQSPKYLFRKEGQNVTLSCEQNLNHDAMYWYRQDPGQGLRLIYYSQIVNDFQKGDIAEGYSVSREKKESFPLTVTSAQKNPTAFYLCASSIDSGGVVETQYFGPGTRLLVL.

In this sample, this clone turned up a few times. V is TRBV19 and J is TRBJ2-2, with 11 bases aligning to TRBD1. CDR1 is LNHDA and CDR2 is SQIVND in the germline V gene (reference sequence). The CDR3 is 16 residues long. The V segment lost 5 bases and the J segment 6 bases; nucleotides outside the gene matches: 8. Written as DNA, the CDR3 is TGTGCCAGTAGTTCCCGAAGGACAGGGGGCTCCGGGGAGCTGTTTTTT. Its protein product is CASSSRRTGGSGELFF.